A single sample is the source of the 5 T cell receptor beta chains below, sequenced in a study of monozygotic twins with inflammatory bowel disease. After re-calling the 5' RACE reads, TCRdb lists one entry per CDR3 protein, DNA absent. The listing records some 190,000 distinct CDR3 sequences. Sequenced: blood. Source of these receptors: a human donor with ulcerative colitis or Crohn's disease, or a healthy co-twin of an affected twin (not recorded which).

CDR3: CASTSTRASNQPQHF. The chain links TRBV6-1 to TRBJ1-5; TCRdb's assignment of TRBD1 cannot be checked, as there is no DNA. From germline, CDR1 is MNHNS and CDR2 SASEGT. The CDR3 has 15 residues.

The V call is TRBV20-1, the J call TRBJ2-1; TCRdb proposes TRBD1, but this gene call is untestable without DNA. Germline V CDR1 and CDR2: DFQATT, SNEGSKA (reference sequence). This CDR3 is built from 15 residues. CDR3 region: CSARGPIPTYNEQFF.

The rearrangement joins TRBV6-5 to TRBJ2-7; TCRdb's D call of TRBD1 is untestable without DNA. Per germline, CDR1 MNHEY and CDR2 SVGAGI. The length of the CDR3 is 11 residues. CDR3 region: CASRQGYEQYF.

The chain is built from TRBV15 and TRBJ1-1; with no DNA, the TCRdb D assignment of TRBD1 cannot be verified. Per germline, CDR1 LNHNV and CDR2 YYDKDF (reference sequence). The CDR3 is made up of 13 amino acids. CDR3 residues: CATSAPLQGRAFF.

This chain uses TRBV20-1 with TRBJ2-1; TCRdb calls TRBD1, which cannot be checked without DNA. Germline V gives CDR1 DFQATT, CDR2 SNEGSKA (reference sequence). CDR3 length equals 15 residues. The CDR3 loop reads CSARVTGGALGEQFF.